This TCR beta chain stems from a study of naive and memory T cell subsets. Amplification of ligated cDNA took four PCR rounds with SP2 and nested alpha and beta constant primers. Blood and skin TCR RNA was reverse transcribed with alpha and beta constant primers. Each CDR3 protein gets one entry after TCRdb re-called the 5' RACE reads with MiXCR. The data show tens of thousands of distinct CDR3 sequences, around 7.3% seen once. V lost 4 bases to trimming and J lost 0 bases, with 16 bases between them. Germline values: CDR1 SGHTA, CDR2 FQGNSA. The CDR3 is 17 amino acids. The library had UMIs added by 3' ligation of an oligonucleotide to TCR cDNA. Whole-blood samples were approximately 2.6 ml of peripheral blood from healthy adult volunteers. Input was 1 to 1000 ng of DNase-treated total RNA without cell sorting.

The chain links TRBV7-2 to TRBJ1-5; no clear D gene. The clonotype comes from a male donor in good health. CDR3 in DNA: TGTGCCAGCAGCTCCCTAGACGGGGTTTATAGCAATCAGCCCCAGCATTTT. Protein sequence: CASSSLDGVYSNQPQHF.